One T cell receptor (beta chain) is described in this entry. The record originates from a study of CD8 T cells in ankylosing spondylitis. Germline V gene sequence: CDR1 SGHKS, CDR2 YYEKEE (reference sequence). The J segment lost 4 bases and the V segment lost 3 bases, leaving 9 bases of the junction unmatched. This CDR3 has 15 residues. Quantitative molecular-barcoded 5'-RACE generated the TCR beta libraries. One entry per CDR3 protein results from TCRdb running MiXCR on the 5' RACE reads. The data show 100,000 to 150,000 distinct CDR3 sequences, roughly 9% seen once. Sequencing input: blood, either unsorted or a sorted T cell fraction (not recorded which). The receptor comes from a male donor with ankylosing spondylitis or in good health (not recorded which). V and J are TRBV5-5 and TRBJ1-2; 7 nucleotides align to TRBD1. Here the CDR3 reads CASSSGTAQIYGYTF. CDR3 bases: TGTGCCAGCAGCTCCGGGACAGCACAAATCTATGGCTACACCTTC.